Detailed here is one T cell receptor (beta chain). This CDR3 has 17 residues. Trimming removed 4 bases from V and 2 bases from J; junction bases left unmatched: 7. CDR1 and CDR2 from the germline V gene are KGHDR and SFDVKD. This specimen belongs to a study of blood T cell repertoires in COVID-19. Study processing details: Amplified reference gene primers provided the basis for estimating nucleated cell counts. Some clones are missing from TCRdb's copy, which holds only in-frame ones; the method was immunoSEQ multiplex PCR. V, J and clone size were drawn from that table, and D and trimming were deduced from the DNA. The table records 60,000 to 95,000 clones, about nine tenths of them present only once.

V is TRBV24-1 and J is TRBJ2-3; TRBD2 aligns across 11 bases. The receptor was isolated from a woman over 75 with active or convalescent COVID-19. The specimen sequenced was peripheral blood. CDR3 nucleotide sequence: TGTGCCACCAGTGACCCCGGGACTAGCGGAATCACAGATACGCAGTATTTT. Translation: CATSDPGTSGITDTQYF.